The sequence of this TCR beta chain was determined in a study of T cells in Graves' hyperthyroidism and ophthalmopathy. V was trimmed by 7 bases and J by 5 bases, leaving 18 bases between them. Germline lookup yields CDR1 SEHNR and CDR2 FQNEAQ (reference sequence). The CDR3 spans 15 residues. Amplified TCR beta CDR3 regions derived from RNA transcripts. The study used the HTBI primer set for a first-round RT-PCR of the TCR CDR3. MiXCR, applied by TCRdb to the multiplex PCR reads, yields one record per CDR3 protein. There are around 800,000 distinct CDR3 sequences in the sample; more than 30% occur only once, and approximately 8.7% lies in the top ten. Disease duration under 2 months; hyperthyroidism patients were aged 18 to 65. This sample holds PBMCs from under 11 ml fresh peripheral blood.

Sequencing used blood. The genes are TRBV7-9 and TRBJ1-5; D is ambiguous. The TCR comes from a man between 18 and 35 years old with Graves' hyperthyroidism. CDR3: CASTPTAKLDQPQHF. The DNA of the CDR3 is TGTGCCAGCACCCCAACAGCGAAGTTAGATCAGCCCCAGCATTTT.